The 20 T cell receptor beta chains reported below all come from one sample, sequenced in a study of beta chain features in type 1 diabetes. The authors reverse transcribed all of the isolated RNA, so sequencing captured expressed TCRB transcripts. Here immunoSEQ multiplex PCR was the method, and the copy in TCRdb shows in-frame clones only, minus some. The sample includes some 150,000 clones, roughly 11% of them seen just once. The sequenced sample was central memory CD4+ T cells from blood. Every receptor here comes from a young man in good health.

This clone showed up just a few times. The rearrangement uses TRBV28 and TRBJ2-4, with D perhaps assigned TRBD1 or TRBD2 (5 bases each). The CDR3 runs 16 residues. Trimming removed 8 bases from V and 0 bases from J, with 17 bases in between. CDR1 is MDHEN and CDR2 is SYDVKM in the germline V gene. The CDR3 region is CASSIGTALAKNIQYF. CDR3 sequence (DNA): TGTGCCAGCTCAATTGGGACGGCCCTAGCCAAAAACATTCAGTACTTC.

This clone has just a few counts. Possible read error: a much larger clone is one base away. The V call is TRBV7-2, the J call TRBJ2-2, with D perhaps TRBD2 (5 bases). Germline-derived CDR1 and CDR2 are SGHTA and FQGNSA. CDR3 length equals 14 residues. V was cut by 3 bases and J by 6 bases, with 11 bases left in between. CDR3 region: CASSFAGPAGELFF. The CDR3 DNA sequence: TGTGCCAGCAGCTTCGCGGGCCCTGCCGGGGAGCTGTTTTTT. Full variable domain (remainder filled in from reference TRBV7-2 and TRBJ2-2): GAGVSQSPSNKVTEKGKDVELRCDPISGHTALYWYRQSLGQGLEFLIYFQGNSAPDKSGLPSDRFSAERTGGSVSTLTIQRTQQEDSAVYLCASSFAGPAGELFFGEGSRLTVL.

The CDR3 reads CASSDTGELFF. The CDR3 DNA reads as TGCGCCAGCAGCGACACCGGGGAGCTGTTTTTT. The J gene is TRBJ2-2, the V gene TRBV5-1, with unresolved D. Trimming removed 4 bases from V and 3 bases from J, with 1 base in between. Germline CDR1 SGHRS, CDR2 YFSETQ. There are 11 residues in the CDR3.

CDR3 sequence: CASSLDVDRGYEQYF. CDR3 DNA: TGTGCCAGCAGCTTGGATGTGGACAGGGGCTACGAGCAGTACTTC. The chain uses TRBV5-6 and TRBJ2-5, with 9 bases identical to TRBD1. The J call may be wrong; the DNA end is better matched by TRBJ2-7. The CDR3 runs 15 residues. Germline V lookup: CDR1 SGHDT, CDR2 YYEEEE.

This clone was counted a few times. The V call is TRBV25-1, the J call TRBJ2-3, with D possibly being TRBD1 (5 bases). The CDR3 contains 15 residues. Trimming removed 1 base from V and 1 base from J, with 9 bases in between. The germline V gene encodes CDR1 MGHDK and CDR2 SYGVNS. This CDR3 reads CASSESAGRTDTQYF. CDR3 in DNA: TGTGCCAGCAGTGAATCGGCAGGGCGCACAGATACGCAGTATTTT.

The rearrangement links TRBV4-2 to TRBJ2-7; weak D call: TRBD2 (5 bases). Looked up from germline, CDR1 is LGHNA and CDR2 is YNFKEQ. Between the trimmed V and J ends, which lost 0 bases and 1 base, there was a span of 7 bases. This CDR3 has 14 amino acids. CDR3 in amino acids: CASSQDEGSYEQYF. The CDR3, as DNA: TGTGCCAGCAGCCAAGATGAGGGTTCCTACGAGCAGTACTTC.

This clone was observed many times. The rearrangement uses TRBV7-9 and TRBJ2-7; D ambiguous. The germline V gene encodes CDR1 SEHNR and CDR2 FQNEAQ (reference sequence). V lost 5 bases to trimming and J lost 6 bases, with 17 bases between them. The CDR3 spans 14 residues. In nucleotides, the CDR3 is TGTGCCAGCAGCCCACTTCCCGTAGGCAGCGAGCAGTACTTC. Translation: CASSPLPVGSEQYF.

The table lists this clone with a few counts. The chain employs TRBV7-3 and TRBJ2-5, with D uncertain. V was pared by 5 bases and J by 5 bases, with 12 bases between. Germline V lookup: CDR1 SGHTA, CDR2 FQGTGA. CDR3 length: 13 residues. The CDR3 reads CASSPANDETQYF. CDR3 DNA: TGTGCCAGCAGCCCTGCCAACGACGAGACCCAGTACTTC.

CDR3 DNA: TGTGCCAGCAGCCGTGGGACTAGCGGCATGGATACGCAGTATTTT. It specifies CASSRGTSGMDTQYF. The chain uses TRBV7-3 and TRBJ2-3, with 11 bases that match TRBD2. Germline lookup yields CDR1 SGHTA and CDR2 FQGTGA. The CDR3 spans 15 residues. The V and J ends lost 5 bases and 6 bases, in that order; junction bases with no gene match: 7.

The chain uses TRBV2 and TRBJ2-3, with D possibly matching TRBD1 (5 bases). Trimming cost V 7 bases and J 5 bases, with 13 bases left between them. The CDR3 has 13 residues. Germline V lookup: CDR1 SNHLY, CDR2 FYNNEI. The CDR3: CASTQLQGDTQYF. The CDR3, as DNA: TGTGCCAGCACACAACTTCAGGGAGATACGCAGTATTTT. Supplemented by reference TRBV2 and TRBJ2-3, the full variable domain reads EPEVTQTPSHQVTQMGQEVILRCVPISNHLYFYWYRQILGQKVEFLVSFYNNEISEKSEIFDDQFSVERPDGSNFTLKIRSTKLEDSAMYFCASTQLQGDTQYFGPGTRLTVL.

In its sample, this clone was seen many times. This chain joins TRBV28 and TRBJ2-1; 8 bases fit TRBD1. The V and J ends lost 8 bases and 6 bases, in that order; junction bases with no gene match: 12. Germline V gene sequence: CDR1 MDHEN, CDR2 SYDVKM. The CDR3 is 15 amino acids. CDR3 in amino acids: CASRRWGQGANEQFF. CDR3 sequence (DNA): TGTGCCAGCCGACGCTGGGGGCAGGGGGCCAATGAGCAGTTCTTC.

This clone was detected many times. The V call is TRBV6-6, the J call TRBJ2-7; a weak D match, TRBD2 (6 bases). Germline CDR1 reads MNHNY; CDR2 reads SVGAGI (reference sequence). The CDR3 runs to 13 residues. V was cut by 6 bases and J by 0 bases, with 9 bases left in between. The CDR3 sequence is CASRSGGSYEQYF. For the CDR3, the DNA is TGTGCCAGCAGGTCCGGGGGCTCCTACGAGCAGTACTTC.

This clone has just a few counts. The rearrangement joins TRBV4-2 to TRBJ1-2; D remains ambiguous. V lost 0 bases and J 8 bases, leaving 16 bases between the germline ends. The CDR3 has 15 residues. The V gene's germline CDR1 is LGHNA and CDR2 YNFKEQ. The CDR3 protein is CASSQDPASVGGYTF. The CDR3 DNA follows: TGTGCCAGCAGCCAAGATCCGGCGTCGGTCGGAGGCTACACCTTC.

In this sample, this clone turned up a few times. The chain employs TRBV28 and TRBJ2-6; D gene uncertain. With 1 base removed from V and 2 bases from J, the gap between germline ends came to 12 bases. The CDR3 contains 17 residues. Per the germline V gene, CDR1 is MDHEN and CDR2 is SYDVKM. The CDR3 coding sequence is TGTGCCAGCAGTTTATACTTTGTCGGGCCTGGGGCCAACGTCCTGACTTTC. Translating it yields CASSLYFVGPGANVLTF.

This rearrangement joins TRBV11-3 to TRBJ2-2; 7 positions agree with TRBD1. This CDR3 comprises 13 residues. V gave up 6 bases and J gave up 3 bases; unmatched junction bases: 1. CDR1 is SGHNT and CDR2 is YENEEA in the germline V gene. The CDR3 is CASSTGDTGELFF. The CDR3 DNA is TGTGCCAGCAGTACAGGGGACACCGGGGAGCTGTTTTTT.

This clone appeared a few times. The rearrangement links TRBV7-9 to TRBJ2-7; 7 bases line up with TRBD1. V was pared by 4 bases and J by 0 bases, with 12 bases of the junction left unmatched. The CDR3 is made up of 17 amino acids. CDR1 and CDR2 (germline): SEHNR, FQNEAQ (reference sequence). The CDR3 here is CASSSLRSQGYSYEQYF. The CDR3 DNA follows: TGTGCCAGCAGCTCCCTTCGATCACAGGGGTACTCCTACGAGCAGTACTTC.

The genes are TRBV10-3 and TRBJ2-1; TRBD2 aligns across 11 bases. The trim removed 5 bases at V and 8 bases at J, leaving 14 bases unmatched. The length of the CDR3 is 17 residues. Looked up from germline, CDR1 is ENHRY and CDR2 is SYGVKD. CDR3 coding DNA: TGTGCCATCAGTAAGCCAAAATCTAGCGGGAGGTTGGATGAGCAGTTCTTC. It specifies CAISKPKSSGRLDEQFF.

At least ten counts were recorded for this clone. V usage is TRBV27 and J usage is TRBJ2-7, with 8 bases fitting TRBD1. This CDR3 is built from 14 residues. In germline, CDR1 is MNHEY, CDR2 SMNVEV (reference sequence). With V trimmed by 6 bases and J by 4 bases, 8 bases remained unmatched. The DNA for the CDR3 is TGTGCCAGCAGCCCCCGGACAGGGCCGTACGAGCAGTACTTC. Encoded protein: CASSPRTGPYEQYF.

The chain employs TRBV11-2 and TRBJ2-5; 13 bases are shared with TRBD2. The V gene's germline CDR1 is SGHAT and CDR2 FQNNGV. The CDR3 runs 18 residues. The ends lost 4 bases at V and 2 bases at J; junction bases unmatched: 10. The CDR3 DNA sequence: TGTGCCAGCAGCTCCCTAAGACTAGCGGGGGGCTTACAAGAGACCCAGTACTTC. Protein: CASSSLRLAGGLQETQYF.

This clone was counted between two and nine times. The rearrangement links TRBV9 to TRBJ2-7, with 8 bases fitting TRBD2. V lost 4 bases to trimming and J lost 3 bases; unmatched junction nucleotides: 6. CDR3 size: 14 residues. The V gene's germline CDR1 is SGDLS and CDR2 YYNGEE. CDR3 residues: CASSLGRVGYEQYF. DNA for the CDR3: TGTGCCAGCAGCCTCGGGAGGGTTGGCTACGAGCAGTACTTC.